The 27 T cell receptor beta chains reported below all come from one sample, sequenced in a study of blood T cell repertoires in COVID-19. The table came from immunoSEQ multiplex PCR; TCRdb's copy has only in-frame clones and leaves some out. The sample holds approximately 69,000 clones, roughly 87% seen once. Source material: peripheral blood. These receptor sequences come from a woman aged 80 or over with acute or convalescent COVID-19.

The V call is TRBV5-1, the J call TRBJ2-5, with 16 positions matching TRBD2. CDR1 SGHRS and CDR2 YFSETQ come from the germline V gene. The V segment lost 3 bases and the J segment 9 bases; nucleotides outside the gene matches: 5. This CDR3 spans 15 amino acids. The CDR3 region has the DNA TGCGCCAGCAGCTCGGACGGGACTAGCGGGAGGGCCCAGTACTTC. As protein: CASSSDGTSGRAQYF.

This chain uses TRBV25-1 with TRBJ2-1; no clear D. Trimming left V 4 bases short and J 3 bases short, with 7 bases between. CDR1 and CDR2 (germline): MGHDK, SYGVNS. This CDR3 region has 13 residues. The CDR3 region has the DNA TGTGCCAGCAGTGCGGGTCTCTACAATGAGCAGTTCTTC. It codes for CASSAGLYNEQFF.

The genes are TRBV27 and TRBJ2-7, with D possibly being TRBD2 (6 bases). The CDR3 has 13 residues. Germline CDR1 and CDR2: MNHEY and SMNVEV (reference sequence). The V and J ends lost 6 bases and 1 base respectively, with 10 bases between them. In nucleotides, the CDR3 is TGTGCCAGCAGCCGGGACTCTTCCTACGAGCAGTACTTC. This sequence encodes CASSRDSSYEQYF.

This clone has a single count. This chain connects TRBV6-6 to TRBJ2-3, with TRBD2 as a possible D gene (6 bases). Per germline, CDR1 MNHNY and CDR2 SVGAGI (reference sequence). Trimming took off 3 bases at V and 5 bases at J, with 15 bases between the two ends. This CDR3 is built from 15 residues. CDR3 coding DNA: TGTGCCAGCAGTTATGACGGGAGAATGGGAGATACGCAGTATTTT. Protein: CASSYDGRMGDTQYF.

The chain joins TRBV7-2 to TRBJ2-7; D gene unclear. Trimming pared 3 bases from V and 5 bases from J, leaving 11 bases between. CDR1 is SGHTA, CDR2 FQGNSA, per germline. The CDR3 loop spans 13 amino acids. The CDR3 DNA follows: TGTGCCAGCAGCTTCTACTTGAGGCACGAGCAGTACTTC. Residues: CASSFYLRHEQYF.

This clone was counted once. The chain has TRBV3-1 (or the pseudogene TRBV3-2) and TRBJ2-7; 10 bases are a match to TRBD1. The CDR3 is made up of 14 amino acids. The ends lost 2 bases at V and 5 bases at J; junction bases unmatched: 3. Per germline, CDR1 LGHDT and CDR2 YNNKEL (reference sequence). For the CDR3, the DNA is TGTGCCAGCAGCCAACGGGGGACAGGGGACGAGCAGTACTTC. Its translation: CASSQRGTGDEQYF.

This clone was seen just once. The genes are TRBV27 and TRBJ2-5; D is perhaps TRBD2 (7 bases). This CDR3 region has 16 residues. Germline loops: CDR1 MNHEY, CDR2 SMNVEV (reference sequence). V dropped 1 base and J dropped 5 bases, with 17 bases sitting between them. The CDR3 loop is CASSLWGGGERETQYF. The CDR3 coding sequence is TGTGCCAGCAGTTTATGGGGCGGGGGCGAAAGGGAGACCCAGTACTTC.

The chain joins TRBV19 to TRBJ1-2; the D gene is possibly TRBD1 (6 bases). Trimming took 4 bases from V and 8 from J, leaving 11 bases between them. This CDR3 spans 12 amino acids. Germline V gene lookup returns CDR1 LNHDA and CDR2 SQIVND (reference sequence). The CDR3 protein is CASSTYRDGYTF. The CDR3 DNA sequence: TGTGCCAGTAGTACCTACAGGGACGGCTACACCTTC.

The V call is TRBV7-8, the J call TRBJ2-1, with D perhaps TRBD2 (6 bases). CDR3 length: 16 residues. CDR1 and CDR2 from the germline V gene are SGHVS and FQNEAQ. V lost 4 bases and J lost 8, with 21 bases in between. CDR3 DNA sequence: TGTGCCAGCAGCTCGTTACAGCGGGCTGGTTTCCATGAGCAGTTCTTC. Its translation is CASSSLQRAGFHEQFF.

CDR3 amino acids: CASSLMRDRAGEQFF. Written as DNA, the CDR3 is TGTGCCAGCAGTTTAATGAGGGACAGGGCTGGTGAGCAGTTCTTC. This chain links TRBV27 with TRBJ2-1; 9 bases map to TRBD1. V was clipped by 2 bases and J by 9 bases; unmatched bases: 8. Germline V gene data show CDR1 as MNHEY and CDR2 as SMNVEV (reference sequence). This CDR3 comprises 15 residues.

V is TRBV12-2 and J is TRBJ2-2; TRBD2, the table's D call, was not compared with the DNA. TRBV12-2 is termed a pseudogene. The CDR3 is made up of 18 amino acids. CDR3 region: CASRHGTSGRAFTGELFF. The CDR3 region has the DNA TGTGCAAGTCGCCACGGGACTAGCGGGAGGGCCTTCACCGGGGAGCTGTTTTTT.

This clone was seen more than once but under ten times. The chain employs TRBV5-1 and TRBJ2-3, with D unresolved. V shed 3 bases and J shed 2 bases, with 4 bases lying between them. CDR3 length: 12 amino acids. Germline V gives CDR1 SGHRS, CDR2 YFSETQ. This CDR3 reads CASSSSTDTQYF. DNA of the CDR3: TGCGCCAGCAGCTCATCCACAGATACGCAGTATTTT.

The CDR3 region has the DNA TGTGCCAGCAGCCCCGGGATAGCGGGGGTCTACGAGCAGTACTTC. Residues: CASSPGIAGVYEQYF. The V and J genes are TRBV7-9 and TRBJ2-7; 9 bases align to TRBD2. The CDR3 is 15 residues long. Germline assignment: CDR1 SEHNR and CDR2 FQNEAQ (reference sequence). Trimming at V came to 5 bases and at J to 3 bases, leaving 8 bases not matched to a gene.

The chain is built from TRBV24-1 and TRBJ1-2; D gene uncertain. V was shortened by 4 bases and J by 3 bases, with 14 bases between the two germline ends. The CDR3 sequence is 15 residues long. In germline, CDR1 is KGHDR, CDR2 SFDVKD. CDR3 loop: CATSDLVSGYYGYTF. The CDR3, as DNA: TGTGCCACCAGTGACCTAGTTTCCGGGTACTATGGCTACACCTTC.

The chain joins TRBV5-6 to TRBJ2-7; TRBD2 is a possible D gene (6 bases). V gave up 3 bases and J gave up 3 bases, with 10 bases separating them. This CDR3 is built from 13 residues. Germline V gene lookup returns CDR1 SGHDT and CDR2 YYEEEE. The CDR3 reads CASSSGLGYEQYF. CDR3 in DNA: TGTGCCAGCAGCTCGGGACTTGGCTACGAGCAGTACTTC. Supplemented by reference TRBV5-6 and TRBJ2-7, the full variable domain reads DAGVTQSPTHLIKTRGQQVTLRCSPKSGHDTVSWYQQALGQGPQFIFQYYEEEERQRGNFPDRFSGHQFPNYSSELNVNALLLGDSALYLCASSSGLGYEQYFGPGTRLTVT.

The chain employs TRBV7-9 and TRBJ2-7, with D maybe TRBD2 (5 bases). Germline loops: CDR1 SEHNR, CDR2 FQNEAQ (reference sequence). Trimming shortened V by 0 bases and J by 5 bases, and 11 bases separated the two germline ends. The CDR3 extends over 14 amino acids. CDR3 residues: CASSLAGVGHEQYF. In nucleotides, the CDR3 is TGTGCCAGCAGCTTAGCGGGAGTTGGGCACGAGCAGTACTTC.

This chain joins TRBV6-2 or TRBV6-3 and TRBJ2-5; 13 bases align to TRBD2. J was trimmed by 4 bases and V by 2 bases; bases with no gene match: 7. The CDR3 loop spans 17 amino acids. Looked up from germline, CDR1 is MNHEY and CDR2 is SVGEGT. The CDR3 DNA follows: TGTGCCAGCAGTTACGTGGGACTAGCGGGAAGAAGAGAGACCCAGTACTTC. This sequence encodes CASSYVGLAGRRETQYF.

A single count supports this clone. The J gene is TRBJ1-1, the V gene TRBV6-6; 7 bases match TRBD1. This CDR3 region has 14 residues. Per the germline V gene, CDR1 is MNHNY and CDR2 is SVGAGI (reference sequence). The J segment lost 4 bases and the V segment lost 4 bases, leaving 6 bases of the junction unmatched. The CDR3 region is CASSFTGEATEAFF. The CDR3 nucleotides read TGTGCCAGCAGTTTTACAGGGGAGGCCACTGAAGCTTTCTTT.

V and J are TRBV5-5 and TRBJ1-1; perhaps TRBD1 as D (6 bases). The CDR3 length is 18 residues. From germline, CDR1 is SGHKS and CDR2 YYEKEE (reference sequence). Trimming took 0 bases from V and 0 from J, leaving 18 bases between them. CDR3 DNA sequence: TGTGCCAGCAGCTTGGTCCAAGGGAGGGGGGTCATGAACACTGAAGCTTTCTTT. Translating gives CASSLVQGRGVMNTEAFF.

The chain carries TRBV11-3 and TRBJ2-7; the match to TRBD2 covers 10 bases. Germline CDR1 reads SGHNT; CDR2 reads YENEEA. This CDR3 is 16 amino acids long. Trimming took 5 bases from V and 2 from J; bases not matched to a gene: 9. The CDR3 DNA reads as TGTGCCAGCAGCCTCCTCCCCAGCGGGAGGGCCTACGAGCAGTACTTC. Its protein product is CASSLLPSGRAYEQYF.

This clone occurred once. The genes are TRBV18 and TRBJ2-7, with 7 bases fitting TRBD2. This CDR3 comprises 15 residues. CDR1 and CDR2 from the germline V gene are KGHSH and LQKENI. Trimming removed 0 bases from V and 4 bases from J; junction bases left unmatched: 6. The CDR3 loop is CASSPPEGGRYEQYF. The CDR3 DNA sequence: TGTGCCAGCTCACCACCGGAGGGAGGGCGATACGAGCAGTACTTC.

The chain couples TRBV27 to TRBJ1-1, with D maybe TRBD1 (6 bases). This CDR3 is 14 amino acids long. Trimming pared 5 bases from V and 1 base from J, leaving 11 bases between. Per germline, CDR1 MNHEY and CDR2 SMNVEV (reference sequence). As DNA, the CDR3 is TGTGCCAGCAGTCTCCGGGACAAGAACACTGAAGCTTTCTTT. Protein product: CASSLRDKNTEAFF.

V usage is TRBV6-5 and J usage is TRBJ2-1; 11 nucleotides agree with TRBD2. Germline CDR1 and CDR2: MNHEY and SVGAGI. Trimming cost V 6 bases and J 7 bases; bases outside gene matches: 8. This CDR3 spans 15 amino acids. The CDR3 nucleotides read TGTGCCAGCAGAACGCGGCTAGCGGGAGGAAATGAGCAGTTCTTC. This codes for CASRTRLAGGNEQFF.

This chain connects TRBV28 to TRBJ2-1; perhaps TRBD1 as D (5 bases). V shed 2 bases and J shed 8 bases, with 19 bases lying between them. This CDR3 has 16 residues. Germline CDR1 and CDR2: MDHEN and SYDVKM. CDR3 sequence: CASSLPFWTQGDEQFF. CDR3 in DNA: TGTGCCAGCAGTTTACCTTTTTGGACCCAAGGGGATGAGCAGTTCTTC.

The chain has TRBV30 and TRBJ1-1; 8 nucleotides match TRBD1. Trimming removed 8 bases from V and 10 bases from J; junction bases left unmatched: 12. Germline-derived CDR1 and CDR2 are GTSNPN and SVGIG (reference sequence). The CDR3 has 12 residues. The CDR3 region is CASHRGERRAFF. CDR3 sequence (DNA): TGTGCCAGCCACAGGGGGGAGCGGCGAGCTTTCTTT.

The V call is TRBV14, the J call TRBJ2-1; the match to TRBD2 covers 7 bases. The CDR3 length is 15 residues. The germline V gene has CDR1 SGHDN and CDR2 FVKESK. The trim removed 1 base at V and 3 bases at J, leaving 3 bases unmatched. The CDR3 DNA is TGTGCCAGCAGCCAAGCGGGAGGCCTCTACAATGAGCAGTTCTTC. Encoded protein: CASSQAGGLYNEQFF. Filled out from reference TRBV14 and TRBJ2-1, the complete variable domain reads EAGVTQFPSHSVIEKGQTVTLRCDPISGHDNLYWYRRVMGKEIKFLLHFVKESKQDESGMPNNRFLAERTGGTYSTLKVQPAELEDSGVYFCASSQAGGLYNEQFFGPGTRLTVL.

This sequence joins TRBV10-2 and TRBJ1-2; D is unclear. Germline V lookup: CDR1 WSHSY, CDR2 SAAADI. Trimming cost V 4 bases and J 4 bases, with 10 bases left between them. The CDR3 length is 13 residues. CDR3 DNA sequence: TGCGCCAGCAGTGGAGACTGGCGCTATGGCTACACCTTC. Encoded protein: CASSGDWRYGYTF.